This TCR beta chain was documented in a study of spatial heterogeneity in lung cancer. This clonotype has just a few counts. Its antigen is undetermined. Each molecule of TCR cDNA was tagged with one unique molecular identifier. Using its own MiXCR run on the 5' RACE reads, TCRdb lists one record per CDR3 protein. The sample holds around 92,000 distinct CDR3 sequences, roughly 12% seen once. This CDR3 has 13 amino acids. Germline lookup yields CDR1 LGHDT and CDR2 YNNKEL (reference sequence). V was clipped by 2 bases and J by 11 bases, with 15 bases between them. Stated time point: sample taken at primary tumor resection. Whole RNA was taken from tumor, nontumor lung or frozen PBMC; it was then sequenced unsorted. A total of fewer than 80 untreated early-stage non-small cell lung cancer patients served as donors. Study outcomes and limitations: Ubiquitous expanded tumor TCRs showed up in blood more at resection than follow-up.

The material was PBMCs, obtained at surgery. This clonotype was sampled from a male donor with early-stage non-small cell lung cancer. V usage is TRBV3-1 and J usage is TRBJ1-1, with D unresolved. CDR3 coding DNA: TGTGCCAGCAGCCAAACCGGGTCCCTTAAGGCTTTCTTT. Translation: CASSQTGSLKAFF. The variable domain in full, with the rest retrieved from reference TRBV3-1 and TRBJ1-1, is DTAVSQTPKYLVTQMGNDKSIKCEQNLGHDTMYWYKQDSKKFLKIMFSYNNKELIINETVPNRFSPKSPDKAHLNLHINSLELGDSAVYFCASSQTGSLKAFFGQGTRLTVV.